The text below deals with one TCR beta chain. Participants were aged about 18 to 100 years from 20 to 30 US areas. The method was immunoSEQ multiplex PCR; TCRdb's version includes in-frame clones alone and lacks a portion of them. The sample contains fewer than 350,000 clones, 80% to 90% of which appear only once. CDR1 is MNHEY, CDR2 SMNVEV, per germline (reference sequence). The CDR3 contains 14 residues. Trimming stripped 5 bases from V and 6 bases from J, with 16 bases between. This entry comes from a study of blood T cell repertoires in COVID-19. The wider study: Spain, Italy and the United States supplied samples that represented acute and convalescent COVID-19. PBMCs, B-cell-depleted T cells, or T cells were the source of the cDNA or gDNA that made up the material.

This TCR came from a woman in her thirties or forties with acute COVID-19. This chain connects TRBV27 to TRBJ1-1, with a tentative D call TRBD1 (6 bases). The sample consisted of PBMCs or T cells enriched from blood (not recorded which). The CDR3 loop is CASSLFRDMAEAFF. DNA for the CDR3: TGTGCCAGCAGTCTATTCCGGGACATGGCTGAAGCTTTCTTT.